The 27 T cell receptor beta chains given below trace back to one sample, sequenced in a study of T-cell memory formation after mild COVID-19. Using its own MiXCR run on the 5' RACE reads, TCRdb lists one record per CDR3 protein. The sample consists of just under 350,000 distinct CDR3 sequences, roughly 13% of them appearing once. Sequencing was carried out using PBMCs or a T cell subset sorted from them (not recorded which). The receptors derive from a man aged 18-30 years who had mild COVID-19 (a few samples of this study predate the infection). Cell type and time point are not known.

This clonotype was counted many times. The V and J genes are TRBV12-3 or TRBV12-4 and TRBJ1-2, with 9 bases lining up with TRBD1. The trim removed 5 bases at V and 8 bases at J, leaving 6 bases unmatched. This CDR3 contains 13 residues. The CDR3 bases are TGTGCCAGCAGTCCTGGGACAGGGCGAGGCTACACCTTC. It is translated as CASSPGTGRGYTF.

This sequence joins TRBV3-1 and TRBJ2-5; no clear D gene. Germline V gene lookup returns CDR1 LGHDT and CDR2 YNNKEL (reference sequence). The V and J ends lost 0 bases and 5 bases respectively, with 4 bases between them. The CDR3 is 12 amino acids. CDR3 amino acids: CASSQERETQYF. The CDR3 DNA sequence: TGTGCCAGCAGCCAAGAGAGGGAGACCCAGTACTTC.

This clonotype was seen only a few times. The V call is TRBV5-6, the J call TRBJ1-2, with TRBD1 matching over 9 bases. Germline V gives CDR1 SGHDT, CDR2 YYEEEE. V shed 5 bases and J 4 bases; nucleotides not matched to a gene: 18. CDR3 length: 18 residues. This CDR3 is CASSLIGLQGARPYGYTF. CDR3 in DNA: TGTGCCAGCAGTTTGATAGGATTACAGGGGGCGAGACCCTATGGCTACACCTTC.

This clonotype was detected many times. This sequence joins TRBV12-3 or TRBV12-4 and TRBJ2-7; 9 bases are shared with TRBD1. The CDR3 spans 14 residues. The V gene end was trimmed by 5 bases and the J gene end by 3 bases; junction bases not matched to a gene: 5. CDR3: CASSPQGARYEQYF. The CDR3 bases are TGTGCCAGCAGTCCACAGGGGGCTCGCTACGAGCAGTACTTC.

The chain is built from TRBV7-2 and TRBJ1-5; maybe TRBD1 (6 bases). The CDR3 loop spans 16 amino acids. The germline V gene encodes CDR1 SGHTA and CDR2 FQGNSA. With 4 bases removed from V and 7 bases from J, the gap between germline ends came to 20 bases. CDR3 loop: CASSSALGGRGQPQHF. The CDR3, as DNA: TGTGCCAGCAGCTCCGCTCTAGGGGGAAGGGGACAGCCCCAGCATTTT.

The chain uses TRBV12-3 or TRBV12-4 and TRBJ2-2; D is unclear. The V gene lost 3 bases and the J gene lost 6 bases, with 11 bases spanning the gap. The CDR3 is made up of 14 amino acids. The CDR3: CASSLALPPGELFF. For the CDR3, the DNA is TGTGCCAGCAGTTTGGCCCTCCCCCCCGGGGAGCTGTTTTTT.

This clonotype has a handful of counts. The rearrangement uses TRBV13 and TRBJ1-1, with D tentatively TRBD1 (6 bases). V was trimmed by 4 bases and J by 0 bases, leaving 15 bases between them. The CDR3 contains 16 residues. Per the germline V gene, CDR1 is PRHDT and CDR2 is FYEKMQ (reference sequence). CDR3 nucleotide sequence: TGTGCCAGCAGCTCCCGAAACAGGGTAATGAACACTGAAGCTTTCTTT. This translates into CASSSRNRVMNTEAFF.

This clonotype was seen more than once but under ten times. This sequence joins TRBV12-3 or TRBV12-4 and TRBJ2-7; D is uncertain. There are 14 residues in the CDR3. V was pared by 2 bases and J by 0 bases, with 8 bases between. The CDR3 DNA is TGTGCCAGCAGTTTACAAATTTACTCCTACGAGCAGTACTTC. Residues: CASSLQIYSYEQYF.

The rearrangement uses TRBV15 and TRBJ2-7, with D possibly matching TRBD2 (5 bases). Per germline, CDR1 LNHNV and CDR2 YYDKDF (reference sequence). The V end was cut by 5 bases, the J end by 1 base, with 9 bases between. The CDR3 contains 13 residues. The CDR3 coding sequence is TGTGCCACCAGCCAGAGGGAGTCCTACGAGCAGTACTTC. The encoded protein is CATSQRESYEQYF. The complete variable domain, with remaining parts taken from reference TRBV15 and TRBJ2-7, reads DAMVIQNPRYQVTQFGKPVTLSCSQTLNHNVMYWYQQKSSQAPKLLFHYYDKDFNNEADTPDNFQSRRPNTSFCFLDIRSPGLGDTAMYLCATSQRESYEQYFGPGTRLTVT.

V gene TRBV4-1 combines with J gene TRBJ1-1, with D possibly matching TRBD1 (5 bases). Between the trimmed V and J ends, which lost 4 bases and 1 base, there was a span of 22 bases. The CDR3 covers 18 residues. The germline CDR1 and CDR2 sequences are MGHRA and YSYEKL. CDR3 bases: TGCGCCAGCAGCCCTCGCGGGACCCTAGGGAGGCGGAACACTGAAGCTTTCTTT. It codes for CASSPRGTLGRRNTEAFF.

The rearrangement uses TRBV3-1 and TRBJ1-4, with a weak D call TRBD1 (5 bases). Germline CDR1 reads LGHDT; CDR2 reads YNNKEL (reference sequence). This CDR3 is built from 14 residues. Trimming removed 4 bases at V and 11 bases at J, with 17 bases between. The CDR3: CASSPYGRGIKLFF. Here the CDR3 DNA reads TGTGCCAGCAGCCCTTACGGTCGGGGGATCAAACTGTTTTTT.

J is TRBJ1-1 and V is TRBV6-1; 11 nucleotides align to TRBD1. Per germline, CDR1 MNHNS and CDR2 SASEGT. Trimming at V came to 9 bases and at J to 4 bases, leaving 4 bases not matched to a gene. This CDR3 is built from 13 residues. CDR3 in DNA: TGTGCCAGTTTAGGACAGGGGGCCACTGAAGCTTTCTTT. Its protein is CASLGQGATEAFF.

The table lists this clonotype with a few counts. The rearrangement uses TRBV7-2 and TRBJ2-3, with TRBD1 matching 8 bases. V was clipped by 5 bases and J by 1 base; unmatched bases: 5. CDR3 length: 15 residues. Germline assignment: CDR1 SGHTA and CDR2 FQGNSA. DNA of the CDR3: TGTGCCAGCAGCGTCCGGGACAGGCGCACAGATACGCAGTATTTT. Its protein product is CASSVRDRRTDTQYF.

This clonotype was observed at least ten times. This rearrangement joins TRBV18 to TRBJ2-5, with TRBD2 as a possible D gene (6 bases). Trimming left V 2 bases short and J 0 bases short, with 7 bases between. There are 14 residues in the CDR3. Germline V gives CDR1 KGHSH, CDR2 LQKENI. The CDR3 protein is CASSPAGNQETQYF. The CDR3 DNA sequence: TGTGCCAGCTCACCAGCGGGGAACCAAGAGACCCAGTACTTC.

The chain couples TRBV7-2 to TRBJ2-7; no firm D call. V lost 1 base to trimming and J lost 0 bases, with 7 bases between them. Germline-derived CDR1 and CDR2 are SGHTA and FQGNSA. The CDR3 has 14 residues. For the CDR3, the DNA is TGTGCCAGCAGCTTAGACCGGTCCTCCTACGAGCAGTACTTC. It is translated as CASSLDRSSYEQYF.

This clonotype came up a few times. CDR3 sequence (DNA): TGTGCCAGCTCCAGACAGGCACTCTCATACGAGCAGTACGTC. Residues: CASSRQALSYEQYV. This chain uses TRBV28 with TRBJ2-7, with D perhaps matching TRBD1 (6 bases). CDR1 is MDHEN, CDR2 SYDVKM, per germline. The CDR3 runs 14 residues. V lost 8 bases and J lost 4, with 18 bases in between.

This clonotype was seen only a few times. The V gene is TRBV5-8, the J gene TRBJ1-1, with a tentative D call TRBD1 (6 bases). V lost 5 bases and J 2 bases, leaving 19 bases between the germline ends. From germline, CDR1 is SGHTS and CDR2 YDEGEE. There are 16 residues in the CDR3. For the CDR3, the DNA is TGTGCCAGCAGAGAAGTCCTGAGACAGGTCAACACTGAAGCTTTCTTT. It yields the protein CASREVLRQVNTEAFF.

This clonotype was detected many times. The V gene is TRBV7-9, the J gene TRBJ1-1; 7 positions agree with TRBD1. Per germline, CDR1 SEHNR and CDR2 FQNEAQ (reference sequence). CDR3 length: 16 amino acids. Germline trimming cut 4 bases from V and 1 base from J; bases unmatched to any gene: 9. CDR3 nucleotides: TGTGCCAGCAGCTCCTACAGGGGTAGGGGGAACACTGAAGCTTTCTTT. This gives the protein CASSSYRGRGNTEAFF.

Only a few counts were recorded for this clonotype. The chain combines TRBV7-9 with TRBJ2-7; 9 bases align to TRBD1. The CDR3 runs to 14 residues. Trimming at V came to 3 bases and at J to 4 bases, leaving 4 bases not matched to a gene. Germline V gene sequence: CDR1 SEHNR, CDR2 FQNEAQ (reference sequence). The CDR3 region has the DNA TGTGCCAGCAGCTTGGGGGGGACAGGGTACGAGCAGTACGTC. Translating gives CASSLGGTGYEQYV.

This clonotype has at least ten counts. The chain combines TRBV7-9 with TRBJ1-4, with 7 positions matching TRBD1. Germline-derived CDR1 and CDR2 are SEHNR and FQNEAQ (reference sequence). This CDR3 has 14 residues. Trimming removed 9 bases from V and 3 bases from J; junction bases left unmatched: 7. CDR3 sequence: CASTRDSSNEKLFF. The CDR3 DNA reads as TGTGCCAGTACCCGGGACAGTTCTAATGAAAAACTGTTTTTT.

The genes are TRBV7-3 and TRBJ2-1; D gene uncertain. V was cut by 7 bases and J by 0 bases, with 13 bases left in between. The CDR3 consists of 15 residues. Per the germline V gene, CDR1 is SGHTA and CDR2 is FQGTGA. Here the CDR3 reads CASTLGSSSYNEQFF. CDR3 in DNA: TGTGCCAGCACCCTGGGGTCTAGCTCCTACAATGAGCAGTTCTTC.

The chain carries TRBV28 and TRBJ2-7; D is ambiguous. The V and J ends lost 8 bases and 3 bases respectively, with 14 bases between them. From germline, CDR1 is MDHEN and CDR2 SYDVKM. The CDR3 extends over 13 amino acids. CDR3 amino acids: CASAQDGYYEQYV. CDR3 sequence (DNA): TGTGCCAGCGCCCAGGACGGTTACTACGAGCAGTACGTC.

The chain carries TRBV6-5 and TRBJ2-2; tentative D call: TRBD2 (6 bases). CDR3 length: 14 amino acids. V lost 5 bases, J lost 1 base, and 8 bases lay in between. CDR1 MNHEY and CDR2 SVGAGI come from the germline V gene. The CDR3 DNA reads TGTGCCAGCAGTGGGGGGAAGAACACCGGGGAGCTGTTTTTT. This translates into CASSGGKNTGELFF.

V is TRBV2 and J is TRBJ1-2, with 8 bases lining up with TRBD1. Germline CDR1 is SNHLY and CDR2 is FYNNEI. The CDR3 is 14 residues long. The junction had 11 bases not matched to a gene; V was cut back by 6 bases and J by 8 bases. The CDR3 region is CASSETGQGWGYTF. CDR3 nucleotide sequence: TGTGCCAGCAGCGAGACCGGACAGGGATGGGGCTACACCTTC. Full variable domain (missing parts from reference TRBV2 and TRBJ1-2): EPEVTQTPSHQVTQMGQEVILRCVPISNHLYFYWYRQILGQKVEFLVSFYNNEISEKSEIFDDQFSVERPDGSNFTLKIRSTKLEDSAMYFCASSETGQGWGYTFGSGTRLTVV.

The table lists this clonotype with a few counts. The chain is built from TRBV15 and TRBJ2-3, with 10 positions matching TRBD2. The ends lost 0 bases at V and 5 bases at J; junction bases unmatched: 8. Looked up from germline, CDR1 is LNHNV and CDR2 is YYDKDF (reference sequence). The CDR3 covers 17 residues. CDR3 DNA sequence: TGTGCCACCAGCAGAGACGGGATAGCGGGGGGAATAGATACGCAGTATTTT. Protein sequence: CATSRDGIAGGIDTQYF.

This clonotype was detected only a few times. The chain employs TRBV4-3 and TRBJ2-7; D unresolved. The CDR3 runs to 19 residues. Germline V gene sequence: CDR1 LGHNA, CDR2 YSLEER. CDR3 amino acids: CASRQVHYEPKPSSYEQYV. As DNA, the CDR3 is TGCGCCAGCAGACAAGTCCATTACGAACCGAAGCCCAGCTCCTACGAGCAGTACGTC.

This clonotype was seen a handful of times. The V call is TRBV20-1, the J call TRBJ2-4; no reliable D call. The CDR3 has 13 residues. V was cut by 5 bases and J by 3 bases, with 11 bases left in between. From germline, CDR1 is DFQATT and CDR2 SNEGSKA (reference sequence). CDR3 residues: CSAAGRIKNIQYF. The DNA of the CDR3 is TGCAGTGCTGCTGGACGGATCAAAAACATTCAGTACTTC.